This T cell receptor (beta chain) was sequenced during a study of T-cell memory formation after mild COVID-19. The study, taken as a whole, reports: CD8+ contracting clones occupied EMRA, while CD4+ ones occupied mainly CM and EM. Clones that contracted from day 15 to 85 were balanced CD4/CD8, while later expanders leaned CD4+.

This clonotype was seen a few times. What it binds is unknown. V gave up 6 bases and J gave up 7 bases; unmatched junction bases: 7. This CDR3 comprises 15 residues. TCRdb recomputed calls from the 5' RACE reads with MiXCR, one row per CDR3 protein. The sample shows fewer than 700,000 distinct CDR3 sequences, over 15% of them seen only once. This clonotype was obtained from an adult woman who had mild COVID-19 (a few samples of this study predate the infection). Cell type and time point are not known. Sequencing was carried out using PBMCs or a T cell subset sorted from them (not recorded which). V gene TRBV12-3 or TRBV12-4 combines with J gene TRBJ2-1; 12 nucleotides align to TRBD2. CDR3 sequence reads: CASRDRLAGENEQFF. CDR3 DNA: TGTGCCAGCAGGGACCGACTAGCGGGGGAGAATGAGCAGTTCTTC.